Described below is a single T cell receptor beta chain sequence and its context. What it binds is not known. The donors belonged to the roughly 110-subject validation cohort, separate from the approximately 700-subject first cohort. The sample is drawn from a study of cytomegalovirus exposure and HLA in healthy donors. CDR3 length equals 13 residues. The trim removed 7 bases at V and 5 bases at J, leaving 5 bases unmatched. CDR1 and CDR2 (germline): MNHNY, SVGAGI (reference sequence). General study findings and limits: The CMV antigen specificity of a few CMV-associated chains was confirmed through in vitro analysis.

TCRdb's copy holds only in-frame clones and misses some; the assay was immunoSEQ multiplex PCR. The sample has over 65,000 clones; 94% are singletons. The sample comprised PBMCs. This rearrangement joins TRBV6-6 to TRBJ1-5, with 7 bases lining up with TRBD1. The receptor was isolated from a woman aged 18-29 years in good health and CMV-seropositive. The CDR3 DNA reads TGTGCCAGCACGGACAGGCCGGATCAGCCCCAGCATTTT. Encoded protein: CASTDRPDQPQHF.